A single sample gave rise to the 5 T cell receptor beta chains below, sequenced in a study of T cell responses to AZD1222 COVID-19 vaccine. Measured with immunoSEQ multiplex PCR; TCRdb has only the in-frame clones, and not every one. The table records around 100,000 clones, about 90% of them present only once. Sequenced here: peripheral blood, sampled 28 days after the second AZD1222 dose. These receptors were collected from an adult who received the AZD1222 COVID-19 vaccine.

V and J are TRBV15 and TRBJ2-7, with 10 bases identical to TRBD1. The V and J ends lost 1 base and 7 bases, in that order; junction bases with no gene match: 7. The CDR3 totals 15 residues. Germline-derived CDR1 and CDR2 are LNHNV and YYDKDF (reference sequence). CDR3 bases: TGTGCCACCAGCAGAGGACCAGGGACAGGGGTAGAGCAGTACTTC. Its protein is CATSRGPGTGVEQYF.

This clone appeared a single time. This chain joins TRBV4-1 and TRBJ2-1, with 10 positions matching TRBD2. The germline gives CDR1 MGHRA, CDR2 YSYEKL. CDR3 length: 15 residues. Germline trimming cut 1 base from V and 9 bases from J; bases unmatched to any gene: 6. The CDR3 loop reads CASSQAGLAGVEQFF. The CDR3 DNA follows: TGCGCCAGCAGCCAAGCCGGGCTAGCGGGGGTTGAGCAGTTCTTC.

The chain employs TRBV21-1 and TRBJ1-2. TRBV21-1 is given as a pseudogene. This CDR3 contains 16 residues. The CDR3 bases are TGTGCCAGCAGCAAAGGTCGGTCAACCCCAGCCTATGGCTACACCTTC. Protein product: CASSKGRSTPAYGYTF.

This chain links TRBV27 with TRBJ1-5; the D is unclear. The CDR3 covers 14 residues. Trimming shortened V by 1 base and J by 6 bases, and 10 bases separated the two germline ends. In germline, CDR1 is MNHEY, CDR2 SMNVEV (reference sequence). The CDR3 nucleotides read TGTGCCAGCAGTTTATATGCGGGAAGTCAGCCCCAGCATTTT. It codes for CASSLYAGSQPQHF.

The J gene is TRBJ1-1, the V gene TRBV7-8, with D possibly matching TRBD1 (5 bases). The CDR3 runs 15 residues. With 1 base removed from V and 4 bases from J, the gap between germline ends came to 13 bases. The germline CDR1 and CDR2 sequences are SGHVS and FQNEAQ. CDR3 residues: CASSLGAGRGTEAFF. The CDR3 bases are TGTGCCAGCAGCTTAGGGGCGGGGCGGGGCACTGAAGCTTTCTTT.